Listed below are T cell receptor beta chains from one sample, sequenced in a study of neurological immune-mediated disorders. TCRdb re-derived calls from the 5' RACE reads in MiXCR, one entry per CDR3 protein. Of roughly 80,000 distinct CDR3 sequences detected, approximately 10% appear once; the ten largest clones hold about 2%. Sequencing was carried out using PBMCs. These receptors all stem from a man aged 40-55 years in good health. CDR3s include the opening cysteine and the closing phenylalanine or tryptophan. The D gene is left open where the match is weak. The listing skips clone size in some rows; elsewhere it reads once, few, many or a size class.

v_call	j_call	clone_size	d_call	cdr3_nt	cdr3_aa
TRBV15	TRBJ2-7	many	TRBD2	TGTGCCACCAGCAGAGGACACGGGACTAGCTCCTACGAGCAGTACTTC	CATSRGHGTSSYEQYF
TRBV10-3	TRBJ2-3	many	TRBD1	TGTGCCACGACAGGGAATGCAGATACGCAGTATTTT	CATTGNADTQYF
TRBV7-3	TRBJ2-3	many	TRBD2	TGTGCCAGCAGCAAAGGACTAGCGGGTAGCACAGATACGCAGTATTTT	CASSKGLAGSTDTQYF
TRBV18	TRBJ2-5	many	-	TGTGCCACCTCCCCCGGGACCCAAGAGACCCAGTACTTC	CATSPGTQETQYF
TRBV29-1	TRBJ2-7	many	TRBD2	TGCAGCGTTGAAAGGGCGGGACTAGCGGGAGGCGAGCAGTACTTC	CSVERAGLAGGEQYF
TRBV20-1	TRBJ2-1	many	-	TGCAGTGCTAGAGAATCGGACAGGGAGGGTTTTGCCGGCAATGAGCAGTTCTTC	CSARESDREGFAGNEQFF
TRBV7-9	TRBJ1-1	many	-	TGTGCCAGCAGCCCAACAGGGCCTGAAGCTTTCTTT	CASSPTGPEAFF
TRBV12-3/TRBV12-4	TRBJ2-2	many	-	TGTGCCAGCAGTTTAGTCCCTTTCGGGACCGGGGAGCTGTTTTTT	CASSLVPFGTGELFF
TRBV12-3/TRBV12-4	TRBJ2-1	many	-	TGTGCCAGCAGTTCCCTGGGGCGACCCGACAATGAGCAGTTCTTC	CASSSLGRPDNEQFF
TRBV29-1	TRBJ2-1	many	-	TGCAGCGTTACCTCAGGAGAGCAGTTCTTC	CSVTSGEQFF
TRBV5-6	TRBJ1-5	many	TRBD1	TGTGCCAGCAGCCTATGGACGATGGGACAGGGGCGATCCCGCAATCAGCCCCAGCATTTT	CASSLWTMGQGRSRNQPQHF
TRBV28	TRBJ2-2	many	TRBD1	TGTGCCAGCAGTTTATGGACAGGGGAGACCGGGGAGCTGTTTTTT	CASSLWTGETGELFF
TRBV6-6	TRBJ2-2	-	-	TGTGCCTGCATAGAGGCCATCGGGGAGCTGTTTTTT	CACIEAIGELFF
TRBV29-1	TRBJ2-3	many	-	TGCAGCGTTGATACGGGGGCAATTTTAGATACGCAGTATTTT	CSVDTGAILDTQYF
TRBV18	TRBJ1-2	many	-	TGTGCCAGCTCAAAAATCACTAACTATGGCTACACCTTC	CASSKITNYGYTF
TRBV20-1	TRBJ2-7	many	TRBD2	TGCAGTGCTAGAAAAGCGGGGGGGCCCAACGAGCAGTACTTC	CSARKAGGPNEQYF
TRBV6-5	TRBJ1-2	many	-	TGTGCCAGCAGAACAGGTTTAAAGTGGGGAGGCTACACCTTC	CASRTGLKWGGYTF
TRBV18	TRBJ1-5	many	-	TGTGCCAGCTCACCGGGGGCGGGCCCAAATTGGCCCCAGCATTTT	CASSPGAGPNWPQHF
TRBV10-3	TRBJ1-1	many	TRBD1	TGTGCCATCAGTGAGCCAACAGGGGGTAGTGCTTTCTTT	CAISEPTGGSAFF
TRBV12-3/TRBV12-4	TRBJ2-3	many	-	TGTGCCAGCACCCAGGCAGGGGCAGGAGATACGCAGTATTTT	CASTQAGAGDTQYF
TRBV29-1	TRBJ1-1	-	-	TGCAGCGCCCGACTATCCCAGGGAGGCACTGAAGCTTTCTTT	CSARLSQGGTEAFF
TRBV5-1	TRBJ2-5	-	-	TGCGCCAGCAACGCTGGGGGGGCCAGGGAGACCCAGTACTTC	CASNAGGARETQYF
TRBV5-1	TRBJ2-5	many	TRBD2	TGCGCCAGCAGCTTGTTAGCGGGGGTCCTCTCGGAGACCCAGTACTTC	CASSLLAGVLSETQYF
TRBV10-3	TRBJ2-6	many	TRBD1	TGTGCCATCAGTGATCCCGATACAGGGGCCCCCTCTGGGGCCAACGTCCTGACTTTC	CAISDPDTGAPSGANVLTF
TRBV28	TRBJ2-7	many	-	TGTGCCAGCAGAGTAGGGGGTACATCGAGCGAGCAGTACTTC	CASRVGGTSSEQYF
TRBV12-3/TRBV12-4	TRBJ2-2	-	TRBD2	TGTGCCAACATTCGCGGGACTAAGTCTACCGGGGACCTGTTTTTT	CANIRGTKSTGDLFF
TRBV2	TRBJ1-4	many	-	TGTGCCAGCAGTGGAGGATCGAGGAATGAAAAACTGTTTTTT	CASSGGSRNEKLFF
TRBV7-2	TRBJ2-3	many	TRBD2	TGTGCCAGCAGCCGACTAGCCCTTAATGCGGATACGCAGTATTTT	CASSRLALNADTQYF
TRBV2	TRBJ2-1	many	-	TGTGCCAGTAGACAGACCCCCTACAATGAGCAGTTCTTC	CASRQTPYNEQFF
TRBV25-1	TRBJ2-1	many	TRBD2	TGTGCCAGCACCCCGAGGGGGACTAGCGGGGGAATTTCCTACAATGAGCAGTTCTTC	CASTPRGTSGGISYNEQFF
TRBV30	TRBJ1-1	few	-	TGTGCCTGGAGTGTAGGTGACAGTAAAGCTTTCTTT	CAWSVGDSKAFF
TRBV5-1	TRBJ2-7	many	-	TGCGCCAGCAGCCCTGTCGGCTACGAGCAGTACTTC	CASSPVGYEQYF
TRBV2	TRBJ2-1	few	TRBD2	TGTGCCAGCAGTTCCCCGCGCGTAGCGGGGGTACCTCTAAATGAGCAGTTCTTC	CASSSPRVAGVPLNEQFF
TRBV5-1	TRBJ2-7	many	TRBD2	TGCGCCAGCAGCCGGGACTACCACTCCTACGAGCAGTACTTC	CASSRDYHSYEQYF
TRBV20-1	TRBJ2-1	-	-	TGCAGTGCTACTTCCGGGACCAACTACAATGAGCAGTTCTTC	CSATSGTNYNEQFF
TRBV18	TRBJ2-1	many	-	TGTGCCAGCTCACCCAAGTATGAGCAGTTCTTC	CASSPKYEQFF
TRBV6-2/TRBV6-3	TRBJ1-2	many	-	TGTGCCAGCTCACCGAGCTTGGACGGCTACACCTTC	CASSPSLDGYTF
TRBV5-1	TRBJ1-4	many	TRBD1	TGCGCCAGCAGCTTGGACAGGGGAACCCCAAATGAAAAACTGTTTTTT	CASSLDRGTPNEKLFF
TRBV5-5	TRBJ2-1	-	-	TGTGCCAGCAGCCCCCTCCCAGCTCCCTCCTACAATGAGCAGTTCTTC	CASSPLPAPSYNEQFF
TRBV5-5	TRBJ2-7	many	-	TGTGCCAGCAGCTACTGGGCAGGGAACTACGAGCAGTACTTC	CASSYWAGNYEQYF
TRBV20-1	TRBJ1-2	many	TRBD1	TGCAGTGCTGAACCCCCGGGACAGGGGAGCAGCTACACCTTC	CSAEPPGQGSSYTF
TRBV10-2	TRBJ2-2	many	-	TGCGCCAGCAGCCACGAGGTGATGAACACCGGGGAGCTGTTTTTT	CASSHEVMNTGELFF
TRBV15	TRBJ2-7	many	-	TGTGCCACCAGCAGAGATACAGGGCCCTACGAGCAGTACTTC	CATSRDTGPYEQYF
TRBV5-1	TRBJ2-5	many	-	TGCGCCAGCGCCCCGGTTGGGGGGGAGACCCAGTACTTC	CASAPVGGETQYF
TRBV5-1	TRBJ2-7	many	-	TGCGCCAGCAGCTTGGCAGGGTCTGGCGCCGAGCAGTACTTC	CASSLAGSGAEQYF
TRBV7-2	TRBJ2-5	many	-	TGTGCCAGCAGCCCCGCAGGGGCGTGGGAGACCCAGTACTTC	CASSPAGAWETQYF
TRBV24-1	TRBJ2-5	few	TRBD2	TGTGCCACCAGTGATACGGTGAGCGGGGGGGAGACCCAGTACTTC	CATSDTVSGGETQYF
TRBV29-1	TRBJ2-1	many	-	TGCAGCGTCTCTAGGGGGCAGGGAGGGTACAATGAGCAGTTCTTC	CSVSRGQGGYNEQFF
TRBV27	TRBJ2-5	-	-	TGTGCCAGCAGTTTGGTCGGTCCACAAGAGACCCAGTACTTC	CASSLVGPQETQYF
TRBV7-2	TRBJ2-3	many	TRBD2	TGTGCCAGCAGCCAGCTCAGCGGGGGAAATACGCAGTATTTT	CASSQLSGGNTQYF
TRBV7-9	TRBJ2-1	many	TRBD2	TGTGCCAGCAGCTCACCGGGACTAGCAGGGGAGCAGTTCTTC	CASSSPGLAGEQFF
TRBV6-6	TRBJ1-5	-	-	TGTGCCAGCAGCTCCTCCAGGGCTCAGCCCCATCATTTT	CASSSSRAQPHHF
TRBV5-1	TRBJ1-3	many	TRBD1	TGCGCCAGCGCTGTGGGACAGGGGAGCTCTGGAAACACCATATATTTT	CASAVGQGSSGNTIYF
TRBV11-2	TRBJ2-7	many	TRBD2	TGTGCCAGCGGCCGGGGAGGGACTTCCTACGAGCAGTACTTC	CASGRGGTSYEQYF
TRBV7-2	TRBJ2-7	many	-	TGTGCCAGCAGCTTAAGGATAAGCTCCTACGAGCAGTACTTC	CASSLRISSYEQYF
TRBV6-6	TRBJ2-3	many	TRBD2	TGTGCCAGCAGTTTTGTGGCGGGGGGGCCTAATACGCAGTATTTT	CASSFVAGGPNTQYF
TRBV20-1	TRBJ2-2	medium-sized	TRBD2	TGCAGTGCTCCCTCCTGGACTAGCGGGACCGGGGAGCTGTTTTTT	CSAPSWTSGTGELFF
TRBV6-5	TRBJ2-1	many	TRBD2	TGTGCCAGCAAGAGGCTAGCGGGAGAGGGTACCTACAATGAGCAGTTCTTC	CASKRLAGEGTYNEQFF
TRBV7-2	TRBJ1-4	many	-	TGTGCCAGCAGCTTAGCTTTTGGCGAAAAACTGTTTTTT	CASSLAFGEKLFF